This record looks at one T cell receptor (beta chain) sequence and its context. TCRdb re-called the 5' RACE reads with MiXCR, one entry per CDR3 protein. The table lists some 40,000 distinct CDR3 sequences, 22% of them singletons, with about 4.5% in the top ten. Treg sorting used a CD4+CD25+CD127-/low gate. With V trimmed by 6 bases and J by 1 base, 4 bases remained unmatched. The CDR3 runs 14 residues. Germline V gives CDR1 MNHEY, CDR2 SVGAGI. The J gene is TRBJ2-7, the V gene TRBV6-5; 9 bases are a match to TRBD1. Specimen: Tregs sorted from a lymph node. This sequence originates from a female donor with breast cancer. CDR3 residues: CASRTTGGSYEQYF. CDR3 in DNA: TGTGCCAGCAGAACGACAGGGGGGTCCTACGAGCAGTACTTC.